The 25 T cell receptor beta chains listed next were all sequenced from one sample in a study of OX40 agonist ivuxolimab in advanced cancers. The protocol was immunoSEQ multiplex PCR, while the TCRdb copy is restricted to in-frame clones and leaves out a portion. The sample has 100,000 to 120,000 clones, around 90% seen once; the top ten hold 0.66%. Sequenced material: CD4+ or CD8+ T cells sorted from blood, taken in a trial of the OX40 agonist ivuxolimab. These receptors came from an adult with an advanced solid tumor such as melanoma, head and neck, liver or kidney cancer.

The chain recombines TRBV30 with TRBJ2-3, with D possibly TRBD2 on 7 matching bases. This CDR3 has 15 amino acids. Trimming pared 5 bases from V and 0 bases from J, leaving 15 bases between. Germline V gene sequence: CDR1 GTSNPN, CDR2 SVGIG (reference sequence). This CDR3 is CAWGGGGPSTDTQYF. CDR3 nucleotides: TGTGCCTGGGGAGGGGGGGGCCCTAGCACAGATACGCAGTATTTT. Together with reference TRBV30 and TRBJ2-3, the CDR3 gives the full variable domain: SQTIHQWPATLVQPVGSPLSLECTVEGTSNPNLYWYRQAAGRGLQLLFYSVGIGQISSEVPQNLSASRPQDRQFILSSKKLLLSDSGFYLCAWGGGGPSTDTQYFGPGTRLTVL.

The CDR3 reads CASSMRRTPIIHNEQFF. The CDR3 nucleotides are TGTGCCAGTAGTATGCGAAGGACTCCTATAATCCACAATGAGCAGTTCTTC. The rearrangement joins TRBV19 to TRBJ2-1, with D possibly being TRBD2 (5 bases). This CDR3 spans 17 amino acids. In germline, CDR1 is LNHDA, CDR2 SQIVND (reference sequence). V dropped 3 bases and J dropped 5 bases, with 20 bases sitting between them.

V and J are TRBV6-5 and TRBJ2-3; a weak D match, TRBD2 (6 bases). The length of the CDR3 is 15 residues. Germline V CDR1 and CDR2: MNHEY, SVGAGI. V was clipped by 6 bases and J by 4 bases, with 17 bases between them. In DNA form, the CDR3 reads TGTGCCAGCAGAACCCCGGGAGTATGGGCAGATACGCAGTATTTT. It specifies CASRTPGVWADTQYF.

The V and J genes are TRBV19 and TRBJ2-2; D unclear. Looked up from germline, CDR1 is LNHDA and CDR2 is SQIVND (reference sequence). Trimming pared 2 bases from V and 8 bases from J, leaving 9 bases between. This CDR3 region has 13 residues. CDR3 residues: CASSIPPLGELFF. The CDR3, as DNA: TGTGCCAGTAGTATACCCCCCCTGGGGGAGCTGTTTTTT.

The V call is TRBV27, the J call TRBJ2-1; 7 bases agree with TRBD2. V lost 1 base and J lost 2; bases outside the gene matches: 5. The CDR3 spans 16 residues. Germline CDR1 and CDR2: MNHEY and SMNVEV (reference sequence). The CDR3 reads CASSLFGGSTYNEQFF. CDR3 DNA: TGTGCCAGCAGTTTATTTGGCGGGAGCACCTACAATGAGCAGTTCTTC.

The V gene is TRBV2, the J gene TRBJ2-2, with 7 nucleotides matching TRBD1. The CDR3 is made up of 16 amino acids. Trimming removed 3 bases from V and 7 bases from J; junction bases left unmatched: 11. From germline, CDR1 is SNHLY and CDR2 FYNNEI. The CDR3 region is CASSDLGTALGGELFF. The CDR3, as DNA: TGTGCCAGCAGTGATCTCGGGACAGCCCTCGGCGGGGAGCTGTTTTTT.

This clone was detected only once. The V and J genes are TRBV2 and TRBJ2-1, with TRBD1 as a possible D gene (7 bases). CDR1 SNHLY and CDR2 FYNNEI come from the germline V gene. The CDR3 totals 14 residues. Trimming removed 8 bases from V and 2 bases from J, with 13 bases in between. This CDR3 is CASGTGEAYNEQFF. CDR3 coding DNA: TGTGCCAGCGGTACAGGGGAGGCCTACAATGAGCAGTTCTTC.

The chain uses TRBV10-3 and TRBJ1-4; possible D gene TRBD1, 5 bases. The CDR3 spans 13 residues. V lost 10 bases and J lost 3, with 12 bases in between. Germline values: CDR1 ENHRY, CDR2 SYGVKD. The CDR3 loop reads CAKRQTSNEKLFF. The CDR3 nucleotides read TGTGCCAAACGACAGACCTCTAATGAAAAACTGTTTTTT.

This chain uses TRBV5-1 with TRBJ2-7, with 12 bases that match TRBD2. From germline, CDR1 is SGHRS and CDR2 YFSETQ. The CDR3 has 14 residues. Losses at the gene ends were 1 base for V and 7 bases for J; bases not matched to a gene: 3. CDR3 DNA sequence: TGCGCCAGCAGCTTGATCCTAGCGGGAGGGGAGCAGTACTTC. It encodes CASSLILAGGEQYF. Filled out from reference TRBV5-1 and TRBJ2-7, the complete variable domain reads KAGVTQTPRYLIKTRGQQVTLSCSPISGHRSVSWYQQTPGQGLQFLFEYFSETQRNKGNFPGRFSGRQFSNSRSEMNVSTLELGDSALYLCASSLILAGGEQYFGPGTRLTVT.

V gene TRBV27 combines with J gene TRBJ2-2; TRBD2 is a possible D gene (6 bases). This CDR3 is 14 amino acids long. The V gene's germline CDR1 is MNHEY and CDR2 SMNVEV (reference sequence). The V and J ends lost 2 bases and 6 bases respectively, with 10 bases between them. The CDR3 spells CASSLAGLAGELFF. The CDR3 DNA reads as TGTGCCAGCAGTTTAGCGGGACTCGCCGGGGAGCTGTTTTTT.

This chain links TRBV7-9 with TRBJ1-2; 7 bases align to TRBD1. Germline CDR1 is SEHNR and CDR2 is FQNEAQ (reference sequence). The CDR3 covers 16 residues. The V and J ends lost 5 bases and 4 bases, in that order; junction bases with no gene match: 13. CDR3 protein: CASSVLRGKLSYGYTF. For the CDR3, the DNA is TGTGCCAGCAGCGTCCTCAGGGGGAAATTAAGCTATGGCTACACCTTC.

The rearrangement uses TRBV18 and TRBJ1-1, with TRBD1 matching 7 bases. V was pared by 2 bases and J by 5 bases, with 5 bases of the junction left unmatched. The germline gives CDR1 KGHSH, CDR2 LQKENI. The CDR3 extends over 14 amino acids. The CDR3 reads CASSPTGAGTEAFF. The CDR3 nucleotides read TGTGCCAGCTCACCAACAGGGGCGGGGACTGAAGCTTTCTTT.

This rearrangement joins TRBV6-5 to TRBJ2-7; the match to TRBD2 covers 7 bases. The germline V gene has CDR1 MNHEY and CDR2 SVGAGI. With V trimmed by 7 bases and J by 3 bases, 9 bases remained unmatched. This CDR3 has 14 amino acids. The CDR3 coding sequence is TGTGCCAGCACAGGAGACGGGGGGAGCTACGAGCAGTACTTC. Translation gives CASTGDGGSYEQYF.

The CDR3 loop reads CASSLGKGGHNEQFF. The CDR3 DNA is TGTGCCAGCAGCTTGGGTAAGGGAGGTCACAATGAGCAGTTCTTC. The J gene is TRBJ2-1, the V gene TRBV5-4; D perhaps matches TRBD2 (6 bases). CDR3 length: 15 amino acids. Germline CDR1 reads SGHNT; CDR2 reads YYREEE (reference sequence). V dropped 0 bases and J dropped 5 bases, with 12 bases sitting between them.

This clone was counted a single time. V is TRBV19 and J is TRBJ2-3, with D unclear. Deletions cut 4 bases from V and 3 bases from J, with 5 bases between. This CDR3 is 12 amino acids long. Germline V gives CDR1 LNHDA, CDR2 SQIVND (reference sequence). CDR3 in DNA: TGTGCCAGTAGTACTAGAACAGATACGCAGTATTTT. It encodes CASSTRTDTQYF.

This clone was observed many times. The gene calls are TRBV19 and TRBJ2-5; 8 positions agree with TRBD1. CDR3 length: 14 residues. J gave up 5 bases and V 8 bases, and 10 bases lay outside the gene matches. Germline CDR1 is LNHDA and CDR2 is SQIVND (reference sequence). The chain's CDR3 is CASSPGGGGETQYF. CDR3 DNA sequence: TGTGCCAGTTCCCCAGGGGGCGGAGGGGAGACCCAGTACTTC.

The V call is TRBV7-9, the J call TRBJ2-7, with 8 positions matching TRBD1. Germline V lookup: CDR1 SEHNR, CDR2 FQNEAQ (reference sequence). The V segment lost 2 bases and the J segment 7 bases; nucleotides outside the gene matches: 4. The CDR3 extends over 13 amino acids. The CDR3 DNA follows: TGTGCCAGCAGCTTACAGGGGGCCGGGGAGCAGTACTTC. Amino acids: CASSLQGAGEQYF.

This clone has only a few counts. The chain couples TRBV27 to TRBJ1-6, with D hard to call. There are 13 residues in the CDR3. V lost 6 bases to trimming and J lost 9 bases, with 12 bases between them. Germline lookup yields CDR1 MNHEY and CDR2 SMNVEV (reference sequence). CDR3 residues: CASRRDVGSPLHF. In DNA form, the CDR3 reads TGTGCCAGCAGACGGGATGTTGGTTCACCCCTCCACTTT.

The chain links TRBV5-1 to TRBJ1-2; TRBD1 is a possible D gene (5 bases). V gave up 0 bases and J gave up 6 bases, with 9 bases separating them. The CDR3 is made up of 13 amino acids. CDR1 and CDR2 from the germline V gene are SGHRS and YFSETQ. The CDR3 protein is CASSLATGDGYTF. The CDR3 nucleotides are TGCGCCAGCAGCTTGGCCACGGGGGATGGCTACACCTTC.

V usage is TRBV5-1 and J usage is TRBJ1-1; TRBD1 agrees at 10 bases. Germline trimming cut 3 bases from V and 0 bases from J; bases unmatched to any gene: 5. CDR3 length: 16 amino acids. Germline CDR1 and CDR2: SGHRS and YFSETQ. The CDR3 sequence is CASSSGTGAMNTEAFF. DNA for the CDR3: TGCGCCAGCAGCTCCGGGACAGGGGCGATGAACACTGAAGCTTTCTTT. The full variable domain, completed using reference TRBV5-1 and TRBJ1-1, is KAGVTQTPRYLIKTRGQQVTLSCSPISGHRSVSWYQQTPGQGLQFLFEYFSETQRNKGNFPGRFSGRQFSNSRSEMNVSTLELGDSALYLCASSSGTGAMNTEAFFGQGTRLTVV.

The rearrangement uses TRBV6-5 and TRBJ2-7; D remains ambiguous. The CDR3 totals 12 residues. Trimming pared 8 bases from V and 3 bases from J, leaving 11 bases between. Germline-derived CDR1 and CDR2 are MNHEY and SVGAGI. Written as DNA, the CDR3 is TGTGCCAGCTTTGGCAGAAGCTACGAGCAGTACTTC. Translating it yields CASFGRSYEQYF.

The J gene is TRBJ1-1, the V gene TRBV29-1, with D possibly matching TRBD1 (6 bases). The germline gives CDR1 SQVTM, CDR2 ANQGSEA. The CDR3 is 12 residues long. Trimming left V 7 bases short and J 7 bases short, with 16 bases between. In DNA form, the CDR3 reads TGCAGCGCCCAGGGGCGAAGCAATGAAGCTTTCTTT. Its translation is CSAQGRSNEAFF.

This rearrangement joins TRBV6-1 to TRBJ2-6; no clear D. Trimming left V 1 base short and J 2 bases short, with 6 bases between. CDR1 and CDR2 (germline): MNHNS, SASEGT. The CDR3 sequence is 15 residues long. The CDR3, as DNA: TGTGCCAGCAGTGAAGAGGGTACTGGGGCCAACGTCCTGACTTTC. It is translated as CASSEEGTGANVLTF.

The genes are TRBV5-5 and TRBJ2-7; 8 bases are a match to TRBD1. V shed 4 bases and J 5 bases; nucleotides not matched to a gene: 11. In germline, CDR1 is SGHKS, CDR2 YYEKEE (reference sequence). The CDR3 is made up of 15 amino acids. The CDR3 sequence is CASSPVRRGPDEQYF. The CDR3 DNA follows: TGTGCCAGCAGCCCGGTCCGCAGGGGGCCGGACGAGCAGTACTTC.

The V and J genes are TRBV9 and TRBJ2-7; 8 bases align to TRBD1. CDR1 is SGDLS and CDR2 is YYNGEE in the germline V gene. Trimming took 0 bases from V and 1 from J; bases not matched to a gene: 3. The CDR3 has 15 residues. CDR3 DNA sequence: TGTGCCAGCAGCGTAGGGACAGGGTATTCCTACGAGCAGTACTTC. This sequence encodes CASSVGTGYSYEQYF.